The entry below gives a single TCR beta chain sequence along with its context. Positive CCR7 selection of CD45RO-negative cells yielded the naive CD8 cells, and terminally differentiated effector memory CD45RA+ cells were excluded. V was clipped by 0 bases and J by 1 base, with 11 bases between them. CDR1 and CDR2 (germline): SGHDT, YYEEEE. The CDR3 extends over 16 amino acids. This table comes from immunoSEQ multiplex PCR, and its TCRdb copy is limited to in-frame clones, with some not included. The sample consists of millions of clones, over 85% of them appearing once. The source of the sample is a study of shared clonotypes between healthy human individuals.

This TCR came from a man younger than 35 in good health. The gene calls are TRBV5-6 and TRBJ2-1; D is undetermined. The sequencing sample was made of naive CD8+ T cells sorted from blood. This CDR3 reads CASSLEPERSYNEQFF. For the CDR3, the DNA is TGTGCCAGCAGCTTGGAGCCGGAAAGATCCTACAATGAGCAGTTCTTC.